The clone carrying this TCR beta chain was detected a few times. These data are taken from a study of T cells in Graves' hyperthyroidism and ophthalmopathy. It was RNA transcripts that yielded the amplified TCR beta CDR3 regions. The HTBI primer set drove a first-round RT-PCR of the TCR CDR3. TCRdb ran MiXCR on the multiplex PCR reads and lists one entry per CDR3 protein. The table lists hundreds of thousands of distinct CDR3 sequences, approximately 15% of them singletons. Germline V CDR1 and CDR2: SEHNR, FQNEAQ (reference sequence). This CDR3 has 14 amino acids. Trimming at V came to 4 bases and at J to 5 bases, leaving 7 bases not matched to a gene. For the diagnoses, clinical symptoms, serum thyroxine and TRAb, thyroid ultrasound and orbital computed tomography were used.

This sequence was found in a woman in her twenties or thirties with Graves' hyperthyroidism that later progressed to Graves' ophthalmopathy. The chain employs TRBV7-9 and TRBJ1-1, with 7 bases fitting TRBD1. The sequenced material came from blood. The CDR3 is CASSSQGVRTEAFF. The CDR3 DNA reads as TGTGCCAGCAGCTCTCAGGGGGTAAGGACTGAAGCTTTCTTT. The entire variable domain, with the rest obtained from reference TRBV7-9 and TRBJ1-1, is as follows: DTGVSQNPRHKITKRGQNVTFRCDPISEHNRLYWYRQTLGQGPEFLTYFQNEAQLEKSRLLSDRFSAERPKGSFSTLEIQRTEQGDSAMYLCASSSQGVRTEAFFGQGTRLTVV.